This TCR beta chain was found in a study of T cell responses to AZD1222 COVID-19 vaccine. General observations from the study: Unmutated variant regions are reportedly targeted by nearly half of spike-specific TCRs. Sampling that yielded the repertoires occurred only after the peak T cell response. The donor group comprised mostly white British people and more females; the analysis possibly underestimated clonal diversity.

Clones were sequenced by immunoSEQ multiplex PCR, and TCRdb holds only the in-frame ones, with some missing. The sample has about 56,000 clones, 70% to 90% seen once. V trimming: 4 bases; J trimming: 4 bases; junction bases outside the gene matches: 9. In germline, CDR1 is MRHNA, CDR2 SNTAGT. The CDR3 extends over 17 amino acids. Of note for this clone: No antigen is known for it.

Sequenced material: peripheral blood, taken on day 0 of AZD1222 vaccination. The origin of this receptor is an adult in good health. V usage is TRBV6-4 and J usage is TRBJ2-3, with 12 bases that match TRBD1. CDR3 region: CASSVNPGQGAADTQYF. The CDR3, as DNA: TGTGCCAGCAGTGTTAATCCGGGACAGGGGGCGGCAGATACGCAGTATTTT.